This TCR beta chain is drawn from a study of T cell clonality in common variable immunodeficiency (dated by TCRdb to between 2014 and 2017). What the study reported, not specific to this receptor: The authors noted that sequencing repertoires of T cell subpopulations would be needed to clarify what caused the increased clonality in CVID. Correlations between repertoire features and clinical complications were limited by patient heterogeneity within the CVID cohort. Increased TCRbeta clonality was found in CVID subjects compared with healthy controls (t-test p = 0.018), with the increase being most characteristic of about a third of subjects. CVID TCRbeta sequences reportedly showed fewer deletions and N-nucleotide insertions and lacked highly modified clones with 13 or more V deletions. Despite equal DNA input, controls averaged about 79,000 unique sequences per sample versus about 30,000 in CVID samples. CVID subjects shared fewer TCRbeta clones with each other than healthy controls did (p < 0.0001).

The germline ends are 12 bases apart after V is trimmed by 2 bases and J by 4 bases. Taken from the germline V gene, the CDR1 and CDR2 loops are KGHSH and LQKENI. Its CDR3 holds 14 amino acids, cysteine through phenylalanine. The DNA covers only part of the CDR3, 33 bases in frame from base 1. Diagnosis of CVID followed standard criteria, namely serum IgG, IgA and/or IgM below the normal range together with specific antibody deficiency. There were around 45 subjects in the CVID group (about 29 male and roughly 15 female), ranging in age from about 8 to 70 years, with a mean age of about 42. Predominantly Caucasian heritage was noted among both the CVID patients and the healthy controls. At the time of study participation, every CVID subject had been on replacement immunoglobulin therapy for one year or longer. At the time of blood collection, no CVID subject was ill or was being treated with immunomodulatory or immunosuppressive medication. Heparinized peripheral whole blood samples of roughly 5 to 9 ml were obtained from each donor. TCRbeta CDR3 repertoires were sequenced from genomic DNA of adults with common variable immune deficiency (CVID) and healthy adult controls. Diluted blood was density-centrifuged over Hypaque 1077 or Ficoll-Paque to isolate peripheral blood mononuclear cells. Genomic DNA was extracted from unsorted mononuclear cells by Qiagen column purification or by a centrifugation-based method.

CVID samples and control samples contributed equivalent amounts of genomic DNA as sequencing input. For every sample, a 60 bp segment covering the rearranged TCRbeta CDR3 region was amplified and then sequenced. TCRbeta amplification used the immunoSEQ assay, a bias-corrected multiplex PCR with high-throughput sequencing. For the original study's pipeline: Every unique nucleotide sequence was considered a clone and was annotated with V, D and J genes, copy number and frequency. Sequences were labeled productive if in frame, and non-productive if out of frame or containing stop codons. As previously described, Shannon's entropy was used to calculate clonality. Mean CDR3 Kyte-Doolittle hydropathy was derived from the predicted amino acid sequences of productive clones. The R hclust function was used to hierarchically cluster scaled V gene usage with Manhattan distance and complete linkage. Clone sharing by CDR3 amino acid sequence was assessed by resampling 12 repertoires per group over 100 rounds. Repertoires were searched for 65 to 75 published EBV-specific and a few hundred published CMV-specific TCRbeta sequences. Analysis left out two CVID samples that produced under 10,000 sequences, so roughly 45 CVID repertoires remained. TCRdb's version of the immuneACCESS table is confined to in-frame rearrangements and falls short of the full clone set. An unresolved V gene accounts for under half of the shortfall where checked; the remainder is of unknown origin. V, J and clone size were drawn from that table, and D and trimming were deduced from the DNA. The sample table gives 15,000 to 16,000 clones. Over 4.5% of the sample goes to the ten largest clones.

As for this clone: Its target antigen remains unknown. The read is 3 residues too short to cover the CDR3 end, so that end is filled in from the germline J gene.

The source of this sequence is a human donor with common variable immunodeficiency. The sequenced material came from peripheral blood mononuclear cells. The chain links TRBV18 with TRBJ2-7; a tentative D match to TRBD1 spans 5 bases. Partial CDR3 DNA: TGTGCCAGCTCACCAGGACAAATGTTGTACGAG. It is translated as CASSPGQMLYE. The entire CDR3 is CASSPGQMLYEQYF.